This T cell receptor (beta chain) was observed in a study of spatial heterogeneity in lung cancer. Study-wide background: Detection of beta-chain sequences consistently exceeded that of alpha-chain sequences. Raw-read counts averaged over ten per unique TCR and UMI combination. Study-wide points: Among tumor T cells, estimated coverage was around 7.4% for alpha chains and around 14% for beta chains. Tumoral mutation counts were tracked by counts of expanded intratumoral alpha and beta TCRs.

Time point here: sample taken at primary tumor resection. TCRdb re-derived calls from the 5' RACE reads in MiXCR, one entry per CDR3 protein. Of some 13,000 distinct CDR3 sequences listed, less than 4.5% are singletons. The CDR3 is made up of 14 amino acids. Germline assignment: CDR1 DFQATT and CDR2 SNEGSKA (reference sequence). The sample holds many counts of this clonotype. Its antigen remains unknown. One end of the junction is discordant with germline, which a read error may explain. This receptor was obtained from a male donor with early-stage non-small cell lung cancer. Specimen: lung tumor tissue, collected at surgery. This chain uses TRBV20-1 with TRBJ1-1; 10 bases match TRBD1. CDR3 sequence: CSARGVGQGAEAFF. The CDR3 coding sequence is TGCAGTGCCAGAGGGGTAGGACAGGGGGCTGAAGCTTTCTTT.